This T cell receptor (beta chain) was captured by sequencing in a study of monozygotic twins with inflammatory bowel disease. Study-level points and caveats: Repertoire similarity matched across concordant and discordant twins, perhaps owing to limited power.

With eight separate reactions per sample, the authors made cDNA. Using the 5' RACE reads, TCRdb records one entry per CDR3 protein without DNA. Its table records hundreds of thousands of distinct CDR3 sequences. Details on this clonotype: Its antigen is unidentified.

The germline V gene has CDR1 LGHDT and CDR2 YNNKEL (reference sequence). The CDR3 sequence is 13 residues long. The receptor was isolated from a human donor with ulcerative colitis or Crohn's disease, or a healthy co-twin of an affected twin (not recorded which). The V and J genes are TRBV3-1 and TRBJ1-6. The sample comprised blood. CDR3 loop: CASSDTKNSPLHF.